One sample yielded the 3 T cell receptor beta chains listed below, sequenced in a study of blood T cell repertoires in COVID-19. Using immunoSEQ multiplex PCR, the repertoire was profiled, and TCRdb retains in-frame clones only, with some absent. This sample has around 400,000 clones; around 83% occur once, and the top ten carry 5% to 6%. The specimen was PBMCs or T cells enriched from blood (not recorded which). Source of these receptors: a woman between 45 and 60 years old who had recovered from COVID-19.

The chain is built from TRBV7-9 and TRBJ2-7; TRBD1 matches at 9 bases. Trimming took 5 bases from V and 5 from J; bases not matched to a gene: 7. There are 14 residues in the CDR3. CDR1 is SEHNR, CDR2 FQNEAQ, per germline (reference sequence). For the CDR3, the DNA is TGTGCCAGCAGCAAGGACAGGGGAGCCGACGAGCAGTACTTC. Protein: CASSKDRGADEQYF. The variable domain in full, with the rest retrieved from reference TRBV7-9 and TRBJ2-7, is DTGVSQNPRHKITKRGQNVTFRCDPISEHNRLYWYRQTLGQGPEFLTYFQNEAQLEKSRLLSDRFSAERPKGSFSTLEIQRTEQGDSAMYLCASSKDRGADEQYFGPGTRLTVT.

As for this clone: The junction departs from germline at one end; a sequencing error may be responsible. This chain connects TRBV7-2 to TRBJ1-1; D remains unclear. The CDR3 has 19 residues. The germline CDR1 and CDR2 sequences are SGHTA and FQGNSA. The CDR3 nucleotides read TGTGCCAGCAGTTTAGGTGTCGGCAGGCGCCGATCCATGAACACTGAAGCTTTCTTT. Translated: CASSLGVGRRRSMNTEAFF.

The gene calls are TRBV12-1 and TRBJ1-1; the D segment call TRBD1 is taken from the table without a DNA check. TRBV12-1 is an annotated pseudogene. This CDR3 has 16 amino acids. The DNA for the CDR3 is TGTGCCAGCAGCCGGGGACAGTATGCAGGTGACACTGAAGCTTTCTTT. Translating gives CASSRGQYAGDTEAFF.